This TCR beta chain was sequenced during a study of regulatory T cells in long-lasting Graves disease. Study outcomes and limitations: Among persistent patients, a larger number of public clonotypes were shared (roughly 2,700) than among newly diagnosed patients (about 1,000).

Time point noted: newly diagnosed GD, antithyroid drugs for less than 3 months. The TCR library used RNA extracted from PBMCs. Comments on this clonotype: The antigen is unknown.

Sequencing libraries for TCR beta were prepared with iRepertoire HTBI primers and Arm-PCR of CDR3 regions. Per the original data handling: Overall, samples carried approximately 60 TRBV and approximately 14 TRBJ segments. TCRdb independently ran MiXCR on the multiplex PCR reads; one entry per CDR3 protein. The V and J calls shown here were made by TCRdb, not taken from the authors' results. The sample lists under 300,000 distinct CDR3 sequences; 15% to 20% were seen once. Germline V gene lookup returns CDR1 MNHEY and CDR2 SMNVEV (reference sequence). The CDR3 is 15 residues long. V was clipped by 4 bases and J by 7 bases; unmatched bases: 8. The same specimen was also included in a second study, on T cells in Graves' hyperthyroidism and ophthalmopathy. According to that study: HTBI primers drove first-round RT-PCR of the TCR CDR3.

The material was peripheral blood mononuclear cells (PBMCs), obtained at new diagnosis, from a patient treated with antithyroid drugs. The rearrangement uses TRBV27 and TRBJ1-2; 11 bases line up with TRBD1. The receptor's source is a woman in her thirties with Graves disease. The CDR3 sequence: CASSYGTGGKVGYTF. The CDR3, as DNA: TGTGCCAGCAGTTATGGGACAGGGGGGAAGGTTGGCTACACCTTC.